This T cell receptor beta chain comes out of a study of T cell responses to AZD1222 COVID-19 vaccine. Notes on the study in general: Clonal diversity was possibly underestimated, and white British individuals and females predominated among donors. After the peak T cell response, and only then, were repertoires sampled. Seropositive status at baseline applied to only five to seven AZD1222 recipients.

The method was immunoSEQ multiplex PCR; TCRdb's version includes in-frame clones alone and lacks a portion of them. This sample yields about 150,000 clones, of which 88% are seen a single time; 3.1% belongs to the top ten. On this clone: Its matching antigen is unknown.

Sample: peripheral blood, taken on day 0 of AZD1222 vaccination. This clonotype was sampled from an adult in good health.

The CDR3 region is CASSYLGTGELFF. The DNA of the CDR3 is TGTGCCAGCAGTTACTTGGGCACCGGGGAGCTGTTTTTT. The chain joins TRBV6-5 to TRBJ2-2; D is unresolved. The length of the CDR3 is 13 residues. V was clipped by 1 base and J by 4 bases, with 4 bases between them. Germline V gene sequence: CDR1 MNHEY, CDR2 SVGAGI.